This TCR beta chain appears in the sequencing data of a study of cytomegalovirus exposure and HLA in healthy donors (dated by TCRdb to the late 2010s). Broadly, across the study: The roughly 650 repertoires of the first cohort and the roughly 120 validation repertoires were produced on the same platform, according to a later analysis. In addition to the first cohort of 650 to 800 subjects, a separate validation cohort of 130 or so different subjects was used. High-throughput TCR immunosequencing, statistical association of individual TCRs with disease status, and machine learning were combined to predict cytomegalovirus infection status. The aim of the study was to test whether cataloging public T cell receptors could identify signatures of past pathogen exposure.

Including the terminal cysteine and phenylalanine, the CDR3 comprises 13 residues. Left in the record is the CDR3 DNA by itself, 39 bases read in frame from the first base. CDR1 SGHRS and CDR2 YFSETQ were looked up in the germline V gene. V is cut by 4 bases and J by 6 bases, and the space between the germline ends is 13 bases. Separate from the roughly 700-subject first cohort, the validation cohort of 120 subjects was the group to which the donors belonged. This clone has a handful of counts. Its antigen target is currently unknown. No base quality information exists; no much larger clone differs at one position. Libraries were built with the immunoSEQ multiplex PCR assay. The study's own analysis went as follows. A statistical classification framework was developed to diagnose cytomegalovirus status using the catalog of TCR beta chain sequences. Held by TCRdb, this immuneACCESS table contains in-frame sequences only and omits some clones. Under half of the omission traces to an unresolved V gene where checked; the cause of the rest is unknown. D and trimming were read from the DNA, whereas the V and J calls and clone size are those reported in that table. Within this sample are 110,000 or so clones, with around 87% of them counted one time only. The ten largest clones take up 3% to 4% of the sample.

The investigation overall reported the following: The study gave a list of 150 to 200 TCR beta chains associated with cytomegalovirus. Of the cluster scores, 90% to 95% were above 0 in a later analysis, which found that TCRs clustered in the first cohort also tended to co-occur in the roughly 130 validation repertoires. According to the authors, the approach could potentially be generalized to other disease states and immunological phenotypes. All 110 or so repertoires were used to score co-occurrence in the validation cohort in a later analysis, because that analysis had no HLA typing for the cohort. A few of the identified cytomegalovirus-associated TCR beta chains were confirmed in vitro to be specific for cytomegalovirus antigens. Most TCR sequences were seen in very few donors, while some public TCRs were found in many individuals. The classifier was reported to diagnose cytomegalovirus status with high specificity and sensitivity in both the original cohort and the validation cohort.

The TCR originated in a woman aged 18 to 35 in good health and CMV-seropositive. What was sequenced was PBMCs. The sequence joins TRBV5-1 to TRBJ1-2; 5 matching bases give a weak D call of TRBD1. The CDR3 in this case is CASSPSGWDGYTF. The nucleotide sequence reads TGCGCCAGCAGCCCCTCAGGGTGGGATGGCTACACCTTC.